These T cell receptor beta chains were read from a single sample in a study of beta chain features in type 1 diabetes. Method: immunoSEQ multiplex PCR; TCRdb's copy keeps in-frame clones and lacks some. The table records 900,000 or so clones, roughly a sixth of them present only once. Sequences were obtained from naive CD4+ T cells from blood. The receptor set was obtained from a young woman in good health. The CDR3 runs from the conserved cysteine through the conserved F or W. The D gene is left open where the match is weak. Part of the rows lack a size; the others show once, few, many or a class for expanded clones.

j_call d_call clone_size v_call cdr3_aa cdr3_nt
TRBJ2-7 TRBD1 few TRBV5-5 CASRGQGNIYEQYF TGTGCCAGCAGGGGACAGGGGAATATCTACGAGCAGTACTTC
TRBJ2-2 TRBD1 - TRBV27 CASSLYRGTGELFF TGTGCCAGCAGTCTGTACAGGGGCACCGGGGAGCTGTTTTTT
TRBJ2-7 - - TRBV7-2 CASSLAGTGTYEQYF TGTGCCAGCAGCTTAGCGGGGACTGGGACCTACGAGCAGTACTTC
TRBJ1-1 - once TRBV7-9 CASSLVDLGEAFF TGTGCCAGCAGCTTAGTTGATCTGGGGGAAGCTTTCTTT
TRBJ2-7 TRBD1 - TRBV10-3 CAISEDRGNYEQYF TGTGCCATCAGTGAGGACAGGGGTAACTACGAGCAGTACTTC
TRBJ2-1 TRBD1 - TRBV5-1 CASSGGQGNYNEQFF TGCGCCAGCAGCGGGGGACAGGGGAACTACAATGAGCAGTTCTTC
TRBJ2-1 TRBD1 few TRBV18 CASSLFGQGLNEQFF TGTGCCAGCTCTCTATTCGGACAGGGGTTGAATGAGCAGTTCTTC
TRBJ1-4 - few TRBV29-1 CSARKGTTNEKLFF TGCAGCGCCCGAAAAGGCACAACTAATGAAAAACTGTTTTTT
TRBJ1-2 - - TRBV5-1 CASNFGELNYGYTF TGCGCCAGCAACTTCGGGGAGCTAAACTATGGCTACACCTTC
TRBJ2-1 TRBD2 few TRBV27 CASKKTSGNINEQFF TGTGCCAGCAAAAAGACTAGCGGGAATATAAATGAGCAGTTCTTC
TRBJ2-2 - - TRBV7-2 CASSLGRQGITGELFF TGTGCCAGCAGCTTAGGCCGCCAGGGCATCACCGGGGAGCTGTTTTTT
TRBJ1-2 TRBD1 - TRBV4-1 CASSQGQGLNYGYTF TGCGCCAGCAGCCAAGGACAGGGACTTAACTATGGCTACACCTTC
TRBJ1-2 - few TRBV2 CASSAEVANYGYTF TGTGCCAGCAGTGCCGAGGTGGCTAACTATGGCTACACCTTC
TRBJ1-1 - few TRBV7-2 CASSLVFAGNTEAFF TGTGCCAGCAGCTTAGTGTTTGCGGGGAACACTGAAGCTTTCTTT
TRBJ2-2 TRBD2 few TRBV9 CASSVDGGRRAGELFF TGTGCCAGCAGCGTAGACGGCGGGAGAAGGGCCGGGGAGCTGTTTTTT
TRBJ2-5 - few TRBV29-1 CSVDPARETQYF TGCAGCGTTGATCCCGCTCGGGAGACCCAGTACTTC
TRBJ2-1 - - TRBV29-1 CSVAEGNEQFF TGCAGCGTTGCAGAAGGCAATGAGCAGTTCTTC
TRBJ1-4 - - TRBV11-2 CASSLGFRTVNEKLFF TGTGCCAGCAGCTTAGGGTTCAGGACAGTCAATGAAAAACTGTTTTTT
TRBJ2-3 - - TRBV18 CASSPTQTTTDTQYF TGTGCCAGCTCACCAACACAGACAACCACAGATACGCAGTATTTT
TRBJ2-1 TRBD2 - TRBV9 CASSVVGSGRLHEQFF TGTGCCAGCAGCGTAGTTGGAAGCGGGAGATTGCATGAGCAGTTCTTC
TRBJ1-1 - few TRBV5-6 CASSLARKRNTEAFF TGTGCCAGCAGCTTGGCCCGCAAACGAAACACTGAAGCTTTCTTT
TRBJ1-2 TRBD1 few TRBV4-2 CASSQTPSRDREDGYTF TGTGCCAGCAGCCAAACCCCGTCCCGGGACAGGGAGGATGGCTACACCTTC
TRBJ2-2 - few TRBV18 CASSPDAGELFF TGTGCCAGCTCACCGGATGCAGGGGAGCTGTTTTTT
TRBJ2-3 TRBD2 - TRBV4-3 CASSQDNLAGGQDTQYF TGCGCCAGCAGCCAAGATAATCTAGCGGGAGGGCAAGATACGCAGTATTTT
TRBJ2-5 TRBD2 - TRBV5-1 CASKPSGGYQETQYF TGCGCCAGTAAACCTAGCGGAGGGTACCAAGAGACCCAGTACTTC
TRBJ1-3 - - TRBV7-8 CASSLGRRGPRSGNTIYF TGTGCCAGCAGCTTAGGAAGGCGGGGGCCACGCTCTGGAAACACCATATATTTT
TRBJ2-1 TRBD2 few TRBV7-2 CASSSPGLGLEQFF TGTGCCAGCAGCTCACCGGGACTAGGACTTGAGCAGTTCTTC
TRBJ1-5 - few TRBV27 CASSSRQGHQPQHF TGTGCCAGCAGTTCGCGACAAGGTCATCAGCCCCAGCATTTT
TRBJ2-1 - few TRBV2 CASAENNEQFF TGTGCCAGCGCCGAAAACAATGAGCAGTTCTTC
TRBJ2-1 TRBD2 - TRBV4-2 CASSQGGLAGVGEQFF TGTGCCAGCAGCCAAGGGGGACTAGCGGGAGTTGGTGAGCAGTTCTTC
TRBJ1-2 TRBD1 few TRBV6-9 CASPLPGGSNYGYTF TGTGCCAGCCCACTTCCAGGGGGCTCTAACTATGGCTACACCTTC
TRBJ2-3 - few TRBV7-2 CASSQEPVLTDTQYF TGCGCCAGCAGCCAAGAGCCCGTCCTGACAGATACGCAGTATTTT
TRBJ2-7 TRBD1 - TRBV29-1 CSAKQGNYEQYF TGCAGCGCTAAACAGGGGAACTACGAGCAGTACTTC
TRBJ2-7 - - TRBV6-1 CASSEGNEQYF TGTGCCAGCAGTGAAGGTAACGAGCAGTACTTC
TRBJ2-1 TRBD2 - TRBV9 CASSRTSGPYNEQFF TGTGCCAGCAGCCGCACTAGCGGGCCTTACAATGAGCAGTTCTTC
TRBJ2-7 - few TRBV5-1 CASSLADGSEQYF TGCGCCAGCAGCTTGGCCGATGGGTCCGAGCAGTACTTC
TRBJ2-7 - few TRBV19 CASSIQDNYEQYF TGTGCCAGTAGTATACAGGACAACTACGAGCAGTACTTC